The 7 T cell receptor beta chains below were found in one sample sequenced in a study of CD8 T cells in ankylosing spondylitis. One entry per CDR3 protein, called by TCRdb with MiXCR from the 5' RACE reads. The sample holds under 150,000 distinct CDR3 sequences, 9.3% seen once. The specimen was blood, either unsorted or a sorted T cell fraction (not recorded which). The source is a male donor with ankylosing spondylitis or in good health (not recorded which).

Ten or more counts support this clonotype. The CDR3 protein is CASRPGALNEQFF. CDR3 nucleotides: TGTGCCAGCAGGCCGGGGGCTCTGAATGAGCAGTTCTTC. This sequence joins TRBV7-2 and TRBJ2-1, with D tentatively TRBD1 or TRBD2 (6 bases each). Trimming left V 6 bases short and J 7 bases short, with 13 bases between. The CDR3 is made up of 13 amino acids. Germline CDR1 and CDR2: SGHTA and FQGNSA.

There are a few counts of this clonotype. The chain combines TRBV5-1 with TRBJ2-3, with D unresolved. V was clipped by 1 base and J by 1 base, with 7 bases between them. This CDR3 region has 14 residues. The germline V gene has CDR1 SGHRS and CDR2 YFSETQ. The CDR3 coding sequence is TGCGCCAGCAGCTTGTATCCTGGCACAGATACGCAGTATTTT. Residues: CASSLYPGTDTQYF.

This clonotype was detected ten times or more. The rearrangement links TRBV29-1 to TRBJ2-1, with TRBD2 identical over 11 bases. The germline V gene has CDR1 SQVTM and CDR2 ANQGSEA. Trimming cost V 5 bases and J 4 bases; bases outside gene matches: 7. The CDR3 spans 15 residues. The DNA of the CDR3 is TGCAGCGTTACTAATTTAGCGGGAGGGTACAATGAGCAGTTCTTC. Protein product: CSVTNLAGGYNEQFF.

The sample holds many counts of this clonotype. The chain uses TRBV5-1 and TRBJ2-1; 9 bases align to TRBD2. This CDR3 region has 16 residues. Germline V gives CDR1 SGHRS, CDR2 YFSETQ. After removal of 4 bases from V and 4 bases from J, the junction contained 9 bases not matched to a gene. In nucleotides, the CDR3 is TGCGCCAGCAGCAGAGGCCTAGCGGGACCTTACAATGAGCAGTTCTTC. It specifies CASSRGLAGPYNEQFF.

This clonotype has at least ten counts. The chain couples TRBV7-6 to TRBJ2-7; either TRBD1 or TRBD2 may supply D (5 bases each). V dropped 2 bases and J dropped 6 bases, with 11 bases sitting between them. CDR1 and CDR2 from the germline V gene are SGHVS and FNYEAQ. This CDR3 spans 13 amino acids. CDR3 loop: CASSLLGDGEQYF. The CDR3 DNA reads TGTGCCAGCAGCTTACTGGGGGACGGCGAGCAGTACTTC. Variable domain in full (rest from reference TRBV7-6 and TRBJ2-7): GAGVSQSPRYKVTKRGQDVALRCDPISGHVSLYWYRQALGQGPEFLTYFNYEAQQDKSGLPNDRFSAERPEGSISTLTIQRTEQRDSAMYRCASSLLGDGEQYFGPGTRLTVT.

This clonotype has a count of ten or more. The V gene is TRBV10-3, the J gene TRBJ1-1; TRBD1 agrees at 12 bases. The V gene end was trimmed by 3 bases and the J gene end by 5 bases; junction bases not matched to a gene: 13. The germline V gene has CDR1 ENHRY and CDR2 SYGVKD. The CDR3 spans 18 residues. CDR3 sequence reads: CAISDFGTGGFLRTEAFF. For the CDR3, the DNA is TGTGCCATCAGTGATTTTGGGACAGGGGGCTTCTTGAGGACTGAAGCTTTCTTT.

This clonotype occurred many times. CDR3 in amino acids: CSARDPLGSDTQYF. Here the CDR3 DNA reads TGCAGTGCTAGAGACCCGTTGGGTTCAGATACGCAGTATTTT. The chain carries TRBV20-1 and TRBJ2-3, with D unresolved. The CDR3 runs 14 residues. Germline V gene data show CDR1 as DFQATT and CDR2 as SNEGSKA (reference sequence). The ends were cut back, 0 bases at V and 4 bases at J, with 11 bases in the middle.